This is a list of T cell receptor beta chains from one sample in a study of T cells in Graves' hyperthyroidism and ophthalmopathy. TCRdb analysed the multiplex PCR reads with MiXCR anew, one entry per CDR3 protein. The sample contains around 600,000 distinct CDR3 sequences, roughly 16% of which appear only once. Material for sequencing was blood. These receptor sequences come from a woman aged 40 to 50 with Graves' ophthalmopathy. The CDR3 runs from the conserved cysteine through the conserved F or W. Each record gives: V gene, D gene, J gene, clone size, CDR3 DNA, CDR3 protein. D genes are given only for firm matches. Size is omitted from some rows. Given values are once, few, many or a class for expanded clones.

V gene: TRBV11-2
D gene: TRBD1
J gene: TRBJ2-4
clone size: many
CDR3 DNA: TGTGCCAGCAGCTCGGGACAGGGAAAGGTCATTCAGTACTTC
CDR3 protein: CASSSGQGKVIQYF

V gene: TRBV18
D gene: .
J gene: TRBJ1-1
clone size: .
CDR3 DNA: TGTGCCAGCTCACCGGGGTCCCGATTGAACACTGAAGCTTTCTTT
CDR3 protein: CASSPGSRLNTEAFF

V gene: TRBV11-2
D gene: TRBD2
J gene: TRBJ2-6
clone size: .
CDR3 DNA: TGTGCCAGCAGCTTAGTGGCTAGCGGTTACTCTGGGGCCAACGTCCTGACTTTC
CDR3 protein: CASSLVASGYSGANVLTF

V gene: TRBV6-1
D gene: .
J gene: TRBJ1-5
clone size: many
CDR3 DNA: TGTGCCAGCAGTGAATTGGTTAGGGGTGGCGGCAATCAGCCCCAGCATTTT
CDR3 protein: CASSELVRGGGNQPQHF

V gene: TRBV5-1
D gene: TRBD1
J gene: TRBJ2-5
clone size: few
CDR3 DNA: TGCGCCAGCCGACAGGGATTCCAAGGTGCGGGAGAGACCCAGTACTTC
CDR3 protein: CASRQGFQGAGETQYF

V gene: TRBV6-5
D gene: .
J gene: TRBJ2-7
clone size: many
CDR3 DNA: TGTGCCAGCAGTTACTCCTACGATGGCTACGAGCAGTACTTC
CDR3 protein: CASSYSYDGYEQYF

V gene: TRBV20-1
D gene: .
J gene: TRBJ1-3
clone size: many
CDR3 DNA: TGCAGTGCTACGGGGCTTGGAAACACCATATATTTT
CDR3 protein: CSATGLGNTIYF

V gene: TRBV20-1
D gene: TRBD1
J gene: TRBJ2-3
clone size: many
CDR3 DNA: TGCAGTCACAGTGCGGGACAGGGTAAATATACGCAGTATTTT
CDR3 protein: CSHSAGQGKYTQYF

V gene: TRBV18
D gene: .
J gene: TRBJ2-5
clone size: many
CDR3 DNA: TGTGCCAGCTCACCACCGATTCGGGGAGAAGAGACCCAGTACTTC
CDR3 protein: CASSPPIRGEETQYF

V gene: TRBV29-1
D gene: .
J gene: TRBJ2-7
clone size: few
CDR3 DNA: TGCAGCGTTGAAGATCATCGGGGTATGGAGTACGAGCAGTACTTC
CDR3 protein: CSVEDHRGMEYEQYF

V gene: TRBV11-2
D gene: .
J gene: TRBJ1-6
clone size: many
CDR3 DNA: TGTGCCAGCAGCTTAGCCCGACAGGACTATAATTCACCCCTCCACTTT
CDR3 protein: CASSLARQDYNSPLHF

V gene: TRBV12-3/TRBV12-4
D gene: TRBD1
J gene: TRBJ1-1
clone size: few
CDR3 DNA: TGTGCCAGCAGTTGGGGTGGGCTAACCGGGACAGGGTCCACTGAAGCTTTCTTT
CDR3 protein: CASSWGGLTGTGSTEAFF

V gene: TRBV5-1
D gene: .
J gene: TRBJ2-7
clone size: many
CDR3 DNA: TGCGCCAGCAGCCCGGACGGCAGGTCCTTCGAGCAGTACTTC
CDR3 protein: CASSPDGRSFEQYF

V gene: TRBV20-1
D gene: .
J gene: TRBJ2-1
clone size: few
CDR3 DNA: TGCAGTGCTAGAGTAGATGAGCAGTTCTTC
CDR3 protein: CSARVDEQFF

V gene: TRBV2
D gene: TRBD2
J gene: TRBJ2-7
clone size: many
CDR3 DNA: TGTGCCAGCAGTACGCAACTAGCGGAGCAGTACTTC
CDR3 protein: CASSTQLAEQYF

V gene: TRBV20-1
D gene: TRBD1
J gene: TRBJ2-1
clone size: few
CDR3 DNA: TGCAGTGCCAATTTGGGACAGGGAATACCTCACACCTACAATGAGCAGTTCTTC
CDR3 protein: CSANLGQGIPHTYNEQFF

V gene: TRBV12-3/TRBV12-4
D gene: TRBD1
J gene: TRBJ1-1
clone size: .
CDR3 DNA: TGTGCCAGCAGTTTGGGGACAGGGAGAGCAGGAACTGAAGCTTTCTTT
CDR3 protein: CASSLGTGRAGTEAFF

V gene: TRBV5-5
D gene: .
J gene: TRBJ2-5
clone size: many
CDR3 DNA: TGTGCCAGCAGCCCCTTCTGGGACATGGGCTCCCCCAAGGAGACCCAGTACTTC
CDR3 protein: CASSPFWDMGSPKETQYF

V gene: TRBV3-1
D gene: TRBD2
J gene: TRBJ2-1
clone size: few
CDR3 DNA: TGTGCCAGCAGTACCGGGGGGTGGTTAGGTGAGCAGTTCTTC
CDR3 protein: CASSTGGWLGEQFF

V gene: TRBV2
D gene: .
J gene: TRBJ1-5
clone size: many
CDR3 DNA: TGTGCCAGCAGTGCGGACAGTCATAGCAATCAGCCCCAGCATTTT
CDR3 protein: CASSADSHSNQPQHF

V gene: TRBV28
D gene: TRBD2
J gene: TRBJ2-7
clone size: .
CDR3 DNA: TGTGCCAGCAGGGTGCTAGCGGGAGGGACCTACGAGCAGTACTTC
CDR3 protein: CASRVLAGGTYEQYF

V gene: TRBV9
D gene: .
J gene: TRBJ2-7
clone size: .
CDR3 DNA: TGTGCCAGCAGCGGAAACAAGAAATCACTTTACGAGCAGTACTTC
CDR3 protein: CASSGNKKSLYEQYF

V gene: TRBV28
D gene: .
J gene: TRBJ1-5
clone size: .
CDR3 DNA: TGTGCCAGCAGTGGAAGGGGATTCTTACCCCAGCATTTT
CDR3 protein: CASSGRGFLPQHF